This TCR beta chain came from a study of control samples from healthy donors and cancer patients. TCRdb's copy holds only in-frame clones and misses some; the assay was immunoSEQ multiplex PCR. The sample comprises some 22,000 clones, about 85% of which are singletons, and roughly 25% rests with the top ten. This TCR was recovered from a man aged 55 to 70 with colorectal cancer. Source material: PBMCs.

The CDR3 coding sequence is TGTGCCAGCAGCGAAGGGACAGGGAGGGAAGGATACTATGGCTACACCTTC. Amino acids: CASSEGTGREGYYGYTF. The V call is TRBV7-8, the J call TRBJ1-2; TRBD1 aligns across 9 bases. This CDR3 contains 17 residues. Germline V gives CDR1 SGHVS, CDR2 FQNEAQ. Germline trimming cut 5 bases from V and 3 bases from J; bases unmatched to any gene: 13.